A single sample gave rise to the 8 T cell receptor beta chains below, sequenced in a study of T cells in Graves' hyperthyroidism and ophthalmopathy. TCR beta CDR3 sequences were amplified from RNA transcripts. The HTBI primer set served for first-round RT-PCR of the TCR CDR3. TCRdb itself ran the multiplex PCR reads through MiXCR, one entry per CDR3 protein. Among around 400,000 distinct CDR3 sequences listed, around a quarter were seen once. Sequencing used blood. The receptors here all came from a man aged 50 or older with Graves' hyperthyroidism.

This chain connects TRBV29-1 to TRBJ2-7, with 7 positions matching TRBD1. J lost 1 base, V lost 7 bases, and 7 bases had no gene match. Germline lookup yields CDR1 SQVTM and CDR2 ANQGSEA. The length of the CDR3 is 13 residues. This CDR3 is CSAQTGLSYEQYF. The CDR3, as DNA: TGCAGCGCCCAGACAGGGCTTTCCTACGAGCAGTACTTC.

This clonotype was recorded many times. The chain recombines TRBV11-2 with TRBJ1-4; possible D gene TRBD1, 5 bases. Trimming shortened V by 6 bases and J by 7 bases, and 21 bases separated the two germline ends. CDR1 SGHAT and CDR2 FQNNGV come from the germline V gene. This CDR3 is 16 amino acids long. Here the CDR3 reads CASSPYTGAAREKLFF. Written as DNA, the CDR3 is TGTGCCAGCAGTCCCTATACCGGGGCCGCGCGTGAAAAACTGTTTTTT.

This clonotype has a handful of counts. The rearrangement joins TRBV7-9 to TRBJ2-2, with 13 bases that match TRBD2. The CDR3 length is 16 residues. The trim removed 6 bases at V and 4 bases at J, leaving 5 bases unmatched. Germline-derived CDR1 and CDR2 are SEHNR and FQNEAQ (reference sequence). CDR3: CASSLTSGRSTGELFF. DNA of the CDR3: TGTGCCAGCAGTTTGACTAGCGGGAGGAGCACCGGGGAGCTGTTTTTT. Full variable domain (rest looked up from reference TRBV7-9 and TRBJ2-2): DTGVSQNPRHKITKRGQNVTFRCDPISEHNRLYWYRQTLGQGPEFLTYFQNEAQLEKSRLLSDRFSAERPKGSFSTLEIQRTEQGDSAMYLCASSLTSGRSTGELFFGEGSRLTVL.

V gene TRBV6-1 combines with J gene TRBJ2-5; no clear D gene. Germline V gives CDR1 MNHNS, CDR2 SASEGT. The CDR3 runs to 16 residues. With 2 bases removed from V and 4 bases from J, the gap between germline ends came to 17 bases. CDR3 in DNA: TGTGCCAGCAGTGAATGGTCGGTGTACGAGGCAGAGACCCAGTACTTC. As protein: CASSEWSVYEAETQYF.

This clonotype was detected ten times or more. The V and J genes are TRBV12-3 or TRBV12-4 and TRBJ2-7; TRBD2 agrees at 13 bases. Trimming cost V 0 bases and J 4 bases; bases outside gene matches: 6. The CDR3 is 17 residues long. Here the CDR3 reads CASSLAGLAGVGYEQYF. CDR3 sequence (DNA): TGTGCCAGCAGTTTAGCCGGACTAGCGGGAGTAGGGTACGAGCAGTACTTC.

This clonotype was observed many times. The chain employs TRBV27 and TRBJ2-1; D possibly corresponds to TRBD2 (5 bases). The CDR3 is 14 amino acids. The V end lost 6 bases, the J end lost 5 bases, and 14 bases lay between the germline ends. Germline V gives CDR1 MNHEY, CDR2 SMNVEV (reference sequence). The CDR3 coding sequence is TGTGCCAGCAGAAGGTCGGGGTACCACAATGAGCAGTTCTTC. This codes for CASRRSGYHNEQFF.

This clonotype showed up just a few times. V is TRBV6-1 and J is TRBJ2-7; maybe TRBD2 (6 bases). Germline V gives CDR1 MNHNS, CDR2 SASEGT. Trimming removed 5 bases at V and 5 bases at J, with 16 bases between. There are 14 residues in the CDR3. CDR3 protein: CASSSAGTGHEQYF. Here the CDR3 DNA reads TGTGCCAGCAGTTCGGCGGGGACGGGCCACGAGCAGTACTTC.

This clonotype was found a few times. The chain recombines TRBV10-3 with TRBJ2-3; D call uncertain. The CDR3 totals 16 residues. Trimming cost V 0 bases and J 6 bases, with 16 bases left between them. The V gene's germline CDR1 is ENHRY and CDR2 SYGVKD. The CDR3 nucleotides are TGTGCCATCAGTGAGTCTATGGTAGCCCCTGGGGATACGCAGTATTTT. This translates into CAISESMVAPGDTQYF.